This TCR beta chain emerged from a study of T cells in Graves' hyperthyroidism and ophthalmopathy. Findings of the study overall: Ophthalmopathy was predicted by the model a median of approximately 6 months ahead of onset.

With 6 bases removed from V and 1 base from J, the gap between germline ends came to 15 bases. Germline CDR1 and CDR2: DFQATT and SNEGSKA (reference sequence). The CDR3 is 14 residues long. Patients counted as stable if ophthalmopathy did not develop within 18 months. The investigators amplified TCR beta CDR3 regions from RNA transcripts. HTBI primers were the set used in a first-round RT-PCR of the TCR CDR3. TCRdb processed the multiplex PCR reads anew with MiXCR; each CDR3 protein has one entry. Here the sample spans roughly 580,000 distinct CDR3 sequences, around 42% being singletons. This clonotype was seen a handful of times. The antigen remains undetermined.

The chain is built from TRBV20-1 and TRBJ2-5; TRBD2 is a possible D gene (5 bases). Input material: peripheral blood or thyroid tissue (not recorded which). The TCR comes from a woman aged 18-29 years with Graves' hyperthyroidism. The CDR3 protein is CSAATTTAQETQYF. CDR3 DNA: TGCAGTGCCGCGACTACGACCGCCCAAGAGACCCAGTACTTC.